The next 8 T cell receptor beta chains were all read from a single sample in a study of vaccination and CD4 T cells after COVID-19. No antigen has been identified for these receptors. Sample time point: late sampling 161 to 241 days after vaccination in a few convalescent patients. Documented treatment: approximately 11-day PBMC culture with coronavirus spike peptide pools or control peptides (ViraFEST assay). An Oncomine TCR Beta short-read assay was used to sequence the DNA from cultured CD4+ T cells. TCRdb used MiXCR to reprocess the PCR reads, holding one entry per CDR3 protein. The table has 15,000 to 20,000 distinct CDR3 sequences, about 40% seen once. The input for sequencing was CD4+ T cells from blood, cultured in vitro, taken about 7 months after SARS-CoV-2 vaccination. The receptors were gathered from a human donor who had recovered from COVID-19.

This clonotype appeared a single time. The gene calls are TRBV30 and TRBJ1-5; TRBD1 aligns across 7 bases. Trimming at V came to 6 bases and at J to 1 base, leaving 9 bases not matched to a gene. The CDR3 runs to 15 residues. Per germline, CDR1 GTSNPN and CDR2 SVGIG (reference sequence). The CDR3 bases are TGTGCCTGCCGCATAAAACAGGGGAGCAATCAGCCCCAGCATTTT. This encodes CACRIKQGSNQPQHF.

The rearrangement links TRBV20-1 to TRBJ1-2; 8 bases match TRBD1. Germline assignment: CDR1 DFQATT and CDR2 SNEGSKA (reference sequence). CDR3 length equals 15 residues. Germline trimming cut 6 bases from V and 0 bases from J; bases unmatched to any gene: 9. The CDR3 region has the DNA TGCAGTGCCTCAGACAGGGGTGAAGCTAACTATGGCTACACCTTC. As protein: CSASDRGEANYGYTF.

The CDR3 coding sequence is TGTGCCAGCAGCCCGGGACAGGGAAGGAACACTGAAGCTTTCTTT. It specifies CASSPGQGRNTEAFF. The V call is TRBV11-3, the J call TRBJ1-1; the match to TRBD1 covers 9 bases. V shed 5 bases, J shed 1 base, and the junction held 5 bases outside the gene matches. Germline CDR1 is SGHNT and CDR2 is YENEEA. This CDR3 is 15 amino acids long. The whole variable domain, remainder taken from reference TRBV11-3 and TRBJ1-1, is EAGVVQSPRYKIIEKKQPVAFWCNPISGHNTLYWYLQNLGQGPELLIRYENEEAVDDSQLPKDRFSAERLKGVDSTLKIQPAELGDSAVYLCASSPGQGRNTEAFFGQGTRLTVV.

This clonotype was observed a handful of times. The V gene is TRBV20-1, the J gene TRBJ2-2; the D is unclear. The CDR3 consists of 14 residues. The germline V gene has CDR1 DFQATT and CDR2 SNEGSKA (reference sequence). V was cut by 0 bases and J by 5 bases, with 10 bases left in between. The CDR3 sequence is CSARDPYGTGELFF. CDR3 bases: TGCAGTGCTAGAGATCCGTACGGGACCGGGGAGCTGTTTTTT.

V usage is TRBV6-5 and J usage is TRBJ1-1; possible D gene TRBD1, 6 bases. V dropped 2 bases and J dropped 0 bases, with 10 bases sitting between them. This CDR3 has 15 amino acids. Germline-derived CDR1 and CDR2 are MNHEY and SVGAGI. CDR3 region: CASSYQQGLNTEAFF. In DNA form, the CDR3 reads TGTGCCAGCAGTTACCAGCAGGGGCTGAACACTGAAGCTTTCTTT.

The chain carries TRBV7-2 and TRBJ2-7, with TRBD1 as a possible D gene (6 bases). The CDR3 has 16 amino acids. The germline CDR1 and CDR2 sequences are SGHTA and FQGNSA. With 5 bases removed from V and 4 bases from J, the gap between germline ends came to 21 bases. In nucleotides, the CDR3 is TGTGCCAGCAGCCGCCGAGGGGGTGGGACCCGATACGAGCAGTACTTC. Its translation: CASSRRGGGTRYEQYF. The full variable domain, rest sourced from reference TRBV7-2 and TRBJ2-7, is GAGVSQSPSNKVTEKGKDVELRCDPISGHTALYWYRQSLGQGLEFLIYFQGNSAPDKSGLPSDRFSAERTGGSVSTLTIQRTQQEDSAVYLCASSRRGGGTRYEQYFGPGTRLTVT.

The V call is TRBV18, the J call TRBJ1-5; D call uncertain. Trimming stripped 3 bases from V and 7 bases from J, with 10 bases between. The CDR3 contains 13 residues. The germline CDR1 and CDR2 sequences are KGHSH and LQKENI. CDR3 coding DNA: TGTGCCAGCTCACCCAAATCGTCCCAGCCCCAGCATTTT. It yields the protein CASSPKSSQPQHF.

CDR3 in amino acids: CASSLNDRAGANVLTF. CDR3 bases: TGCGCCAGCAGCCTAAACGACAGGGCTGGGGCCAACGTCCTGACTTTC. V and J are TRBV4-3 and TRBJ2-6; 7 nucleotides match TRBD1. The germline gives CDR1 LGHNA, CDR2 YSLEER. The J segment lost 2 bases and the V segment lost 4 bases, leaving 5 bases of the junction unmatched. The CDR3 has 16 residues.